Below, one T cell receptor beta chain is given with its context. This specimen belongs to a study of blood T cell repertoires in COVID-19. Germline CDR1 is SSHAT and CDR2 is FNYEAQ (reference sequence). This CDR3 contains 15 residues. Trimming pared 3 bases from V and 4 bases from J, leaving 15 bases between. TCRdb keeps only in-frame clones here, not all; method: immunoSEQ multiplex PCR. The data show about 240,000 clones, roughly 80% seen once. The specimen was PBMCs or T cells enriched from blood (not recorded which). The gene calls are TRBV7-7 and TRBJ2-5, with D tentatively TRBD2 (7 bases). The clonotype comes from a woman in her thirties or forties who had been exposed to COVID-19. The CDR3 is CASSLWGGASETQYF. CDR3 coding DNA: TGTGCCAGCAGCTTGTGGGGGGGGGCCTCAGAGACCCAGTACTTC.